These 12 T cell receptor beta chains were all obtained from the same sample, sequenced in a study of response to subunit inactivated influenza vaccine. In TCRdb, the RT-PCR reads were re-called with MiXCR into one record per CDR3 protein. This sample yields fewer than 700,000 distinct CDR3 sequences, of which under 15% are seen a single time; roughly 14% belongs to the top ten. The input for sequencing was PBMCs from blood, taken 40 to 50 days after vaccination. These receptors originate from a man aged 50-59 years who received an inactivated influenza vaccine.

The chain recombines TRBV7-3 with TRBJ2-3; 7 positions agree with TRBD1. The J segment lost 3 bases and the V segment lost 6 bases, leaving 9 bases of the junction unmatched. Germline V gives CDR1 SGHTA, CDR2 FQGTGA. CDR3 size: 15 residues. DNA of the CDR3: TGTGCCAGCAGTCCTATCGGGACAGTAACAGATACGCAGTATTTT. Translation: CASSPIGTVTDTQYF.

In its sample, this clonotype was seen a few times. A read error may account for a junction end that differs from germline. V gene TRBV7-9 combines with J gene TRBJ2-7, with D unresolved. The germline V gene has CDR1 SEHNR and CDR2 FQNEAQ (reference sequence). The CDR3 extends over 13 amino acids. Written as DNA, the CDR3 is TGTGCCAGCAGCGTAGCAGCAGACTACGAGCAGTACTTC. This gives the protein CASSVAADYEQYF.

This chain links TRBV7-2 with TRBJ2-7; 9 bases are a match to TRBD2. Losses at the gene ends were 6 bases for V and 2 bases for J; bases not matched to a gene: 8. The germline V gene encodes CDR1 SGHTA and CDR2 FQGNSA. The CDR3 spans 15 residues. CDR3 region: CASRVAGVYAYEQYF. The DNA of the CDR3 is TGTGCCAGCAGAGTAGCGGGAGTCTACGCCTACGAGCAGTACTTC.

This clonotype occurred many times. The chain employs TRBV5-1 and TRBJ2-7; 9 bases fit TRBD1. The CDR3 runs 14 residues. With V trimmed by 3 bases and J by 5 bases, 6 bases remained unmatched. CDR1 is SGHRS, CDR2 YFSETQ, per germline. CDR3 sequence reads: CASSSGQGRHEQYF. The CDR3 nucleotides read TGCGCCAGCAGCTCGGGACAGGGCAGGCACGAGCAGTACTTC.

The chain couples TRBV20-1 to TRBJ2-1, with D possibly TRBD2 on 6 matching bases. The V end lost 0 bases, the J end lost 0 bases, and 21 bases lay between the germline ends. Per the germline V gene, CDR1 is DFQATT and CDR2 is SNEGSKA (reference sequence). The CDR3 consists of 19 residues. For the CDR3, the DNA is TGCAGTGCTAGAGACCTGGACTACCAGCAGCTATTCTCCTACAATGAGCAGTTCTTC. Its translation: CSARDLDYQQLFSYNEQFF.

The J gene is TRBJ2-1, the V gene TRBV11-2; 8 bases are a match to TRBD2. This CDR3 region has 14 residues. V gave up 4 bases and J gave up 9 bases; unmatched junction bases: 8. The germline gives CDR1 SGHAT, CDR2 FQNNGV. This CDR3 reads CASSSGGLISEQFF. Written as DNA, the CDR3 is TGTGCCAGCAGCTCGGGAGGGCTTATCAGTGAGCAGTTCTTC. Complete variable domain (other parts from reference TRBV11-2 and TRBJ2-1): EAGVAQSPRYKIIEKRQSVAFWCNPISGHATLYWYQQILGQGPKLLIQFQNNGVVDDSQLPKDRFSAERLKGVDSTLKIQPAKLEDSAVYLCASSSGGLISEQFFGPGTRLTVL.

This clonotype was counted only a few times. The chain joins TRBV12-3 or TRBV12-4 to TRBJ2-7, with unresolved D. CDR3 length: 14 residues. Trimming cost V 3 bases and J 5 bases, with 14 bases left between them. The CDR3 DNA follows: TGTGCCAGCAGTTTTGCCCGCGGAAGCGACGAGCAGTACTTC. This codes for CASSFARGSDEQYF.

The V gene is TRBV4-3, the J gene TRBJ2-5, with 9 bases identical to TRBD1. CDR1 is LGHNA and CDR2 is YSLEER in the germline V gene. The CDR3 sequence is 14 residues long. After removal of 3 bases from V and 7 bases from J, the junction contained 6 bases not matched to a gene. CDR3 in amino acids: CASSQRDRDGTQYF. CDR3 coding DNA: TGCGCCAGCAGCCAGCGGGACAGGGATGGGACCCAGTACTTC.

The chain uses TRBV12-3 or TRBV12-4 and TRBJ1-5; 9 bases match TRBD1. V lost 4 bases, J lost 8 bases, and 6 bases stayed unmatched. The CDR3 runs to 14 residues. DNA of the CDR3: TGTGCCAGCAGTTCCCGGGACAGGGATGAGCCCCAGCATTTT. It yields the protein CASSSRDRDEPQHF.

This clonotype has more than one count but fewer than ten. V is TRBV2 and J is TRBJ2-3; 9 bases line up with TRBD2. The CDR3 contains 14 residues. Trimming took 7 bases from V and 2 from J; bases not matched to a gene: 4. Germline values: CDR1 SNHLY, CDR2 FYNNEI. The CDR3 loop reads CASNLAGPTDTQYF. The CDR3 DNA reads TGTGCCAGCAATCTAGCGGGACCCACAGATACGCAGTATTTT.

This clonotype was counted only a few times. This chain joins TRBV29-1 and TRBJ2-2, with 9 nucleotides matching TRBD2. Trimming at V came to 7 bases and at J to 3 bases, leaving 12 bases not matched to a gene. Germline CDR1 reads SQVTM; CDR2 reads ANQGSEA. The CDR3 is 16 residues long. The CDR3 loop is CSALPIAGAHTGELFF. The CDR3 bases are TGCAGCGCCTTACCTATAGCGGGAGCGCACACCGGGGAGCTGTTTTTT.

J is TRBJ2-1 and V is TRBV6-5, with a weak D call TRBD2 (5 bases). Germline CDR1 reads MNHEY; CDR2 reads SVGAGI. The CDR3 is 14 amino acids. V was pared by 2 bases and J by 6 bases, with 11 bases between. The CDR3 nucleotides are TGTGCCAGCAGTTACCGAGGGAAAATCAATGAGCAGTTCTTC. Protein: CASSYRGKINEQFF.